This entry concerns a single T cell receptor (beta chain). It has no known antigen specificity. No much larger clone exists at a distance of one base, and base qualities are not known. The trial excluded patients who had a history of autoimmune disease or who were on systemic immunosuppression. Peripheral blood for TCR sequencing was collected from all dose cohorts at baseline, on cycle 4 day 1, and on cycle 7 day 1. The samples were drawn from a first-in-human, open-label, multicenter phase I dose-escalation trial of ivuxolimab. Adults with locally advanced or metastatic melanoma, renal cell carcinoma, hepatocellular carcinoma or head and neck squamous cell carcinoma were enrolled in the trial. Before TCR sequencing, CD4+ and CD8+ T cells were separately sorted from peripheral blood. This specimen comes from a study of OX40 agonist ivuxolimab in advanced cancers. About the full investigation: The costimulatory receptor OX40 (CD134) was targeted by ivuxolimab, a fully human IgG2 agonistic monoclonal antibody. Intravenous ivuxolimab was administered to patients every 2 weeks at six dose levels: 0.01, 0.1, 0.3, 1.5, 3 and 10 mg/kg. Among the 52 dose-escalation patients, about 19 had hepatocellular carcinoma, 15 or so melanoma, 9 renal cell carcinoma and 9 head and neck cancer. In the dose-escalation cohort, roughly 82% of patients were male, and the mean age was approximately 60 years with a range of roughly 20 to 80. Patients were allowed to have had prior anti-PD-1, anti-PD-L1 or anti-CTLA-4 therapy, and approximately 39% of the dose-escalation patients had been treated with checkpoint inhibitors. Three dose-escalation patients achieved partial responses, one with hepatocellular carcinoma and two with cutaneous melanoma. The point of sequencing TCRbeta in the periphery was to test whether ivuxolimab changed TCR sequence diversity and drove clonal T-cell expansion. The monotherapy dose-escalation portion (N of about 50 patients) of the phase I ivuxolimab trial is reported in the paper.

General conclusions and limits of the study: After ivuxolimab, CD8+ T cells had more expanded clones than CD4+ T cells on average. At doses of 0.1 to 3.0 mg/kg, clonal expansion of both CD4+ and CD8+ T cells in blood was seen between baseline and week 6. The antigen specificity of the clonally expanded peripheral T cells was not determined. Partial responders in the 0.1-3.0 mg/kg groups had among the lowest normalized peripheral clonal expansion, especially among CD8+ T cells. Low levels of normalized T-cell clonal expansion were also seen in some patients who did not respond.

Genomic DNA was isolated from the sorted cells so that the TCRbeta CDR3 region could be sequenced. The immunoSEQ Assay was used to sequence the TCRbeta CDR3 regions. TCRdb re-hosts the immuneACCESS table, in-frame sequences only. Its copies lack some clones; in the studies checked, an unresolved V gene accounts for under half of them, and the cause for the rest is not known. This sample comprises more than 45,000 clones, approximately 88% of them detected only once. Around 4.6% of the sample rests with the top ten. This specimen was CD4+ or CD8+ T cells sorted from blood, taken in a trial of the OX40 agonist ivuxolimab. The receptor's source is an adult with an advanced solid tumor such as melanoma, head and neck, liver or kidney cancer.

CDR3 protein: CASSGSGNLNEQFF. At the DNA level, the sequence is TGTGCCAGCAGTGGCTCCGGTAACCTCAATGAGCAGTTCTTC. The sequence is built from TRBV2 and TRBJ2-1; the D gene remains uncertain. Including the terminal cysteine and phenylalanine, the CDR3 comprises 14 residues. Only the CDR3 part of the read is kept: 42 bases, read in frame from the first base. CDR1 SNHLY and CDR2 FYNNEI were looked up in the germline V gene. Trimming removed 4 bases from V and 6 bases from J, leaving 13 bases between the germline ends.